This T cell receptor (beta chain) was recorded in a study of PD-1 blockade in classical Hodgkin lymphoma. Study-level findings and limits: Factors driving the repertoire differences, possibly disease activity or prior therapy, remain undefined. Researchers reported that CD4+ TCR diversity, though not CD8+, rose significantly by C4D1. The baseline diversity of complete responders showed similarity to that of newly diagnosed patients. Before treatment, TCR diversity in newly diagnosed patients was reportedly lower than in healthy donors.

This clone was seen once. Its antigen is still unknown. CDR3 size: 17 residues. Germline CDR1 and CDR2: MGHRA and YSYEKL. The V and J ends lost 1 base and 2 bases, in that order; junction bases with no gene match: 4. Each and every patient relapsed after autologous stem cell transplantation, and patients got differing brentuximab vedotin exposure. Produced via immunoSEQ multiplex PCR; TCRdb's table is partial and in-frame only. The profile shows approximately 90,000 clones, 80% to 95% of them singletons. V usage is TRBV4-1 and J usage is TRBJ2-1, with TRBD2 matching over 11 bases. The sequencing used peripheral blood mononuclear cells (PBMCs), collected before the second cycle of nivolumab. The clonotype was recovered from a human donor with classical Hodgkin lymphoma. The CDR3 DNA follows: TGCGCCAGCAGCCAAGTACCTAGCGGGGGGACCTACAATGAGCAGTTCTTC. Amino acid sequence: CASSQVPSGGTYNEQFF.